Listed here is a single T cell receptor beta chain. The antigen this receptor binds is unknown. Per-base quality was not reported, and no clone a single base away is much larger than it. The entry originates in a study of blood T cells in healthy people across ages (dated by TCRdb to about 2015). About the investigation overall: In model experiments, template switching captured roughly one uniquely barcoded TCR beta cDNA molecule for every two T cells. Age-related changes in TCR beta repertoire diversity were measured in the study by deep sequencing normalized with unique cDNA molecular identifiers. The donors were split into four age groups: young (average 16 years), middle-aged (about 40), aged (approximately 60) and long-lived (roughly 80). To avoid experimental bias, donors of different ages were randomly spread across the sequencing lanes. The study analyzed two additional independent replicas of 1 million unique cDNA reads from the same blood draw for two donors, one aged 18 to 30 and one aged 80 or older.

Libraries were built with 5' RACE. The listed sequencing device is Illumina HiSeq 2500. A second 7 to 11 cycle PCR used a sample-barcoded 5' primer and a J-beta primer mix. A unique molecular identifier was introduced onto each TCR beta cDNA molecule by a template-switch 5' adaptor carrying 12 random nucleotides. Each sample yielded at least 2.5 million CDR3-containing paired-end reads. All of the RNA was converted into first-strand cDNA using the Mint cDNA synthesis kit, with a TRBC-specific oligonucleotide serving as the primer. After uracil-DNA glycosylase treatment, a first 18-cycle PCR used universal primers M1SS and BC2_uni_R on all cDNA. Concerning the study's data processing: For normalization, 1 million high-quality reads, each with a distinct molecular identifier, were randomly selected from each sample. Instead of being binned into consensus sequences, reads that shared molecular identifiers were thrown out. MiTCR, set to a Q25 quality threshold and the strictest error-elimination algorithm, was used for CDR3 identification, clonotype clustering and error correction. A nonparametric unseen species model with Euler transformation was used to estimate a lower bound on total TCR beta diversity. TCRdb reanalyzed the raw reads on its own, using fastp at Q25 for trimming and MiXCR for clone calling, and kept in-frame beta chains. Each entry merges the rows of one CDR3 protein and shows their most common DNA and genes. The V and J calls follow TCRdb's processing rather than the paper's. A total of 700,000 to 950,000 distinct CDR3 sequences appear in this sample, about three fifths of them only once. Over 20% of the sample goes to the ten largest clones.

Broader findings and caveats from the paper: As age increased, observed TCR beta diversity per million T cells dropped in a roughly linear way, and a significant reduction was already evident by age 40. Compared with the aged group, the long-lived group had more naive CD4+ T cells, fewer expanded clones and increased TCR diversity, suggesting age selection. Estimates of total diversity based on one million sequenced T cells were considered lower bounds and underestimates. Observed TCR beta diversity correlated strongly with the percentage of naive T cells measured by flow cytometry. Because donor CMV infection status was unknown, age-related changes in expanded clonotypes were potentially confounded. Since profiling was done on bulk unsorted PBMCs, naive and antigen-experienced compartments could not be conclusively compared.

The 39 donors, aged about 6 to 100 years, were systemically healthy Caucasian individuals from Russia. Each donor gave 8 to 10 milliliters of peripheral blood, drawn into EDTA-treated Vacutainer tubes. Ficoll-Paque density-gradient centrifugation was used to isolate PBMCs, with at least 6.5 million per sample. Total RNA, at least 6 micrograms per sample, was extracted from PBMCs with Trizol reagent. The percentages of naive CD45RAhigh/CD27high T cells were determined by flow cytometry on a PBMC aliquot from every donor. The receptor was derived from a young man in good health. The source material was blood.

The CDR3 region: CASSQVVIVAGPDNEQFF. Read as DNA, the sequence is TGCGCCAGCAGCCAAGTCGTCATTGTTGCCGGACCGGACAATGAGCAGTTCTTC. Here the chain combines TRBV4-3 and TRBJ2-1, with an unclear D gene assignment. V loses 1 base of germline sequence and J loses 5 bases, and the interval between the two ends is 21 bases. Measured from the cysteine to the phenylalanine, the CDR3 is 18 residues long. The sequence is cut down to CDR3 DNA, 54 bases in frame from base 1. CDR1 and CDR2, looked up from the germline V gene, are LGHNA and YSLEER.